This T cell receptor (beta chain) was captured in a study of cytomegalovirus exposure and HLA in healthy donors. V trimming: 7 bases; J trimming: 5 bases; junction bases outside the gene matches: 13. Germline CDR1 is LNHDA and CDR2 is SQIVND (reference sequence). The CDR3 consists of 15 residues. Donors had nominal health at sampling but likely had unrecorded immune exposures. The study ran its PCR with 60 Vbeta and 13 Jbeta primers. Sequencing used immunoSEQ multiplex PCR; TCRdb keeps in-frame clones, though not all of them. The data show 100,000 to 150,000 clones, over 75% seen once. Concerning this clone itself: Its antigen is as yet unknown.

Study-wide findings and caveats: An analysis was carried out later, and it reportedly showed fewer N-insertions in an Asian-associated ancestry cluster than the roughly 670-donor mean.

The chain couples TRBV19 to TRBJ1-1, with TRBD1 matching over 7 bases. The sample comprised PBMCs. This TCR came from a middle-aged woman in good health and CMV-seropositive. The CDR3 loop reads CASTPTGSIGTEAFF. CDR3 bases: TGTGCCAGTACCCCGACAGGGTCGATCGGGACTGAAGCTTTCTTT. The full variable domain, with the rest looked up from reference TRBV19 and TRBJ1-1, is DGGITQSPKYLFRKEGQNVTLSCEQNLNHDAMYWYRQDPGQGLRLIYYSQIVNDFQKGDIAEGYSVSREKKESFPLTVTSAQKNPTAFYLCASTPTGSIGTEAFFGQGTRLTVV.